This TCR beta chain appears in the sequencing data of a study of blood T cell repertoires in COVID-19. About the study: COVID-19 samples from acute and convalescent phases originated in the United States, Italy and Spain. Nucleic acid was either cDNA or gDNA, and it came from T cells, B-cell-depleted T cells, or PBMCs.

The ends were cut back, 2 bases at V and 0 bases at J, with 18 bases in the middle. CDR3 size: 18 residues. Germline CDR1 SGHRS, CDR2 YFSETQ. This clone occurred once. As originally analysed: Estimation of nucleated cell counts relied on the amplification of reference gene primers. Assay: immunoSEQ multiplex PCR; the TCRdb copy retains only in-frame clones and omits some. V, J and clone size derive from that table, while D and trimming were established from the DNA sequence. This sample has about 44,000 clones; under 90% occur once, and the top ten carry about 4%. This clonotype was obtained from a woman in her sixties or seventies with acute or convalescent COVID-19. This sequence joins TRBV5-1 and TRBJ1-3, with D tentatively TRBD1 (5 bases). Material for sequencing was peripheral blood. The CDR3 region is CASSFNPTRVNSGNTIYF. CDR3 DNA: TGCGCCAGCAGCTTTAATCCAACCAGGGTTAACTCTGGAAACACCATATATTTT.